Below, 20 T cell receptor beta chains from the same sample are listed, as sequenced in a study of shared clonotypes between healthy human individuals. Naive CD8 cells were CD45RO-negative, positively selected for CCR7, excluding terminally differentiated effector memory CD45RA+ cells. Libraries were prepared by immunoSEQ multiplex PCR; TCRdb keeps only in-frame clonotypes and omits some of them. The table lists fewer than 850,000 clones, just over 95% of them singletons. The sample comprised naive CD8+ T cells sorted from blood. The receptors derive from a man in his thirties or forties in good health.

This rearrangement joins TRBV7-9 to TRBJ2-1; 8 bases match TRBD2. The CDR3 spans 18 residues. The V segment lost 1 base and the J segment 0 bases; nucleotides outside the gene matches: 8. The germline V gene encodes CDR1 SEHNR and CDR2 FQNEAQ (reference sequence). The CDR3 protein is CASSLGYAGRASYNEQFF. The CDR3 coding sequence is TGTGCCAGCAGCTTAGGTTATGCCGGGAGGGCCTCCTACAATGAGCAGTTCTTC.

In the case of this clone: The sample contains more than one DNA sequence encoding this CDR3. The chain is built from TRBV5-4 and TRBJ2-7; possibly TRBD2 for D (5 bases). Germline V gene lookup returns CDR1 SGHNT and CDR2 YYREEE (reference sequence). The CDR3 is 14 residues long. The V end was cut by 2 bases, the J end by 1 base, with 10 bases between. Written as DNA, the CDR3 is TGTGCCAGCAGCTTTTCCTCGGGATCCTACGAGCAGTACTTC. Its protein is CASSFSSGSYEQYF.

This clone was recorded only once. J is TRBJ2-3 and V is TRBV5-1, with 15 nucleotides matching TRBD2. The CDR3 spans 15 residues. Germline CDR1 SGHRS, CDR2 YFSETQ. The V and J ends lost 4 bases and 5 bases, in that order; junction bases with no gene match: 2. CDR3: CASSEGLAGGDTQYF. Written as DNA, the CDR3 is TGCGCCAGCAGCGAGGGACTAGCGGGGGGAGATACGCAGTATTTT.

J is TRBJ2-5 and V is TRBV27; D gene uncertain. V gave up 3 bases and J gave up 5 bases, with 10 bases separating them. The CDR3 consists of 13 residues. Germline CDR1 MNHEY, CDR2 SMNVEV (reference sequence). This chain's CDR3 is CASSLDPWETQYF. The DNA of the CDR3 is TGTGCCAGCAGTTTGGACCCTTGGGAGACCCAGTACTTC.

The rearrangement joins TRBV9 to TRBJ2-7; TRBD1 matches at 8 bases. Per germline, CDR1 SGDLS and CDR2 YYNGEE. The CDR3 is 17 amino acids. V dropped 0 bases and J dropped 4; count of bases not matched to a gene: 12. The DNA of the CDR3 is TGTGCCAGCAGCGTAGGCCTATCGGGTCAGGGGGCGTACGAGCAGTACTTC. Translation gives CASSVGLSGQGAYEQYF. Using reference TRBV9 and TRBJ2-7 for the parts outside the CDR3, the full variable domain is DSGVTQTPKHLITATGQRVTLRCSPRSGDLSVYWYQQSLDQGLQFLIQYYNGEERAKGNILERFSAQQFPDLHSELNLSSLELGDSALYFCASSVGLSGQGAYEQYFGPGTRLTVT.

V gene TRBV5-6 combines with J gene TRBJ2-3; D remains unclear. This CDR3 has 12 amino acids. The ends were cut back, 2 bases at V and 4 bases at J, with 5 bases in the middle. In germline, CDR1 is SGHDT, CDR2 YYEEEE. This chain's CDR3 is CASSFGSDTQYF. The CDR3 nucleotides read TGTGCCAGCAGCTTCGGCTCAGATACGCAGTATTTT.

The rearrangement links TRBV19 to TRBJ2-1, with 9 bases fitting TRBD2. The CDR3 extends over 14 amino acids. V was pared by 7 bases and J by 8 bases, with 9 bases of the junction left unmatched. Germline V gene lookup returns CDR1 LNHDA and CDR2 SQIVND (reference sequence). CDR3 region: CASTGGRGGDEQFF. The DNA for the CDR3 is TGTGCCAGTACAGGCGGGAGGGGTGGTGATGAGCAGTTCTTC.

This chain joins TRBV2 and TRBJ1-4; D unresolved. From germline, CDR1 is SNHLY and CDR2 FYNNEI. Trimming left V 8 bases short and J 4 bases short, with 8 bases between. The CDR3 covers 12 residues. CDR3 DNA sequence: TGTGCCAGCTTGAGTAGTAATGAAAAACTGTTTTTT. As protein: CASLSSNEKLFF.

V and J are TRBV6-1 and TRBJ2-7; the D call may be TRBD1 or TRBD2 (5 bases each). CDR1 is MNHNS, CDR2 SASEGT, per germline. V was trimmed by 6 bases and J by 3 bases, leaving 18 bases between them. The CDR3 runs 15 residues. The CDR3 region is CASRTASGTNYEQYF. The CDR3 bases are TGTGCCAGCAGGACGGCCTCGGGGACGAACTACGAGCAGTACTTC.

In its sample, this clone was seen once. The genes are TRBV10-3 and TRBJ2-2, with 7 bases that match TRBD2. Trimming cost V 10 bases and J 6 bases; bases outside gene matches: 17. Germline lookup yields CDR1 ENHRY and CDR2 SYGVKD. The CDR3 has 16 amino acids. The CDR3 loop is CATVKGEGREAGELFF. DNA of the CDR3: TGTGCCACCGTTAAAGGGGAGGGCCGGGAGGCCGGGGAGCTGTTTTTT.

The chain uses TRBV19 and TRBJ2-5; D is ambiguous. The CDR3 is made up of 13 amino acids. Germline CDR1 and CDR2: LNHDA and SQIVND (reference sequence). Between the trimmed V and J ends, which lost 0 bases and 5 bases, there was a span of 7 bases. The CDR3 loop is CASSIEGTETQYF. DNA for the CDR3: TGTGCCAGTAGTATAGAGGGCACGGAGACCCAGTACTTC.

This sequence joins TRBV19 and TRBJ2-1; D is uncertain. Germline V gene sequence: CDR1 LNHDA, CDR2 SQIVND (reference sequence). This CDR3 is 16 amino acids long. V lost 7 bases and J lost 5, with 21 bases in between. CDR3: CASIDPLGSPNNEQFF. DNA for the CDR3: TGTGCCAGTATCGACCCTTTAGGTAGCCCCAACAATGAGCAGTTCTTC.

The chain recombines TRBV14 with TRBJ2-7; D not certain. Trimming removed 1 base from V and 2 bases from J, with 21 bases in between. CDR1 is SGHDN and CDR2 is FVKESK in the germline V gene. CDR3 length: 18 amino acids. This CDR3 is CASSQGIRLGKPTYEQYF. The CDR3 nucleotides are TGTGCCAGCAGCCAAGGTATTAGGCTAGGAAAACCCACCTACGAGCAGTACTTC.

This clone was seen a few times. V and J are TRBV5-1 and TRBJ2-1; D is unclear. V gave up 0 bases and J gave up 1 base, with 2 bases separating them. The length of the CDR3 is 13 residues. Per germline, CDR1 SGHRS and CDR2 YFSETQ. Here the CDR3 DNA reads TGCGCCAGCAGCTTGGGGTCCTACAATGAGCAGTTCTTC. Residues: CASSLGSYNEQFF.

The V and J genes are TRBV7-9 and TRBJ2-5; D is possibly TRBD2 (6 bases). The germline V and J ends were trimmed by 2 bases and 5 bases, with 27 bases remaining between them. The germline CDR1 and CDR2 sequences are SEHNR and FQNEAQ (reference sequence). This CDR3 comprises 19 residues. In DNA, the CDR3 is TGTGCCAGCAGCTTACCCCTGACAGTAGGTGCGGGGACGGTTGAGACCCAGTACTTC. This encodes CASSLPLTVGAGTVETQYF.

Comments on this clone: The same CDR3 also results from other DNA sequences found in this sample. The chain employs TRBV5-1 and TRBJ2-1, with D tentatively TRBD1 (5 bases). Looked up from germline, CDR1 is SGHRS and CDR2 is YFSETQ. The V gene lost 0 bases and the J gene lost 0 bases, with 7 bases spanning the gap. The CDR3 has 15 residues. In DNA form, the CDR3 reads TGCGCCAGCAGCTTGGGACAGTCCTCCTACAATGAGCAGTTCTTC. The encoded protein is CASSLGQSSYNEQFF. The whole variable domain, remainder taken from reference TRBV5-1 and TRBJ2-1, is KAGVTQTPRYLIKTRGQQVTLSCSPISGHRSVSWYQQTPGQGLQFLFEYFSETQRNKGNFPGRFSGRQFSNSRSEMNVSTLELGDSALYLCASSLGQSSYNEQFFGPGTRLTVL.

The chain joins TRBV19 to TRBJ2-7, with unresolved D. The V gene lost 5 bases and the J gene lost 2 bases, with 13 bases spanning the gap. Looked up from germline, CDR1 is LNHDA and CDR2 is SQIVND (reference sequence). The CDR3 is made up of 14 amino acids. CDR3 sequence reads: CASSPVHPPYEQYF. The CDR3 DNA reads TGTGCCAGTAGTCCGGTCCACCCACCCTACGAGCAGTACTTC.

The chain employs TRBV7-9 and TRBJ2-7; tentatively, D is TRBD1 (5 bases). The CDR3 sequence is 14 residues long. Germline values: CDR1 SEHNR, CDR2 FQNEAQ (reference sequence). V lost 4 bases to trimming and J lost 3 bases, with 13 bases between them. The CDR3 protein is CASSSSQGYYEQYF. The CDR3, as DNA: TGTGCCAGCAGCTCCTCCCAGGGTTACTACGAGCAGTACTTC.

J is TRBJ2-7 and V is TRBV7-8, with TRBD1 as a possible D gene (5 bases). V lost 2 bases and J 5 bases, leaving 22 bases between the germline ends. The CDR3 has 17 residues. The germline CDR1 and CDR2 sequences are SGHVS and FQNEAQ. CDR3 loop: CASSLKFFPAGNNEQYF. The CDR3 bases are TGTGCCAGCAGCTTAAAATTCTTTCCGGCAGGGAACAACGAGCAGTACTTC. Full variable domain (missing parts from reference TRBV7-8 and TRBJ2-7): GAGVSQSPRYKVAKRGQDVALRCDPISGHVSLFWYQQALGQGPEFLTYFQNEAQLDKSGLPSDRFFAERPEGSVSTLKIQRTQQEDSAVYLCASSLKFFPAGNNEQYFGPGTRLTVT.

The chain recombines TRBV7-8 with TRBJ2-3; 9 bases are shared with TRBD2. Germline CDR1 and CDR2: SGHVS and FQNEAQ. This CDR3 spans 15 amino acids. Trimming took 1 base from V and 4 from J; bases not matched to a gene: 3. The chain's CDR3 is CASSLVASGADTQYF. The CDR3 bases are TGTGCCAGCAGCTTAGTGGCTAGCGGGGCAGATACGCAGTATTTT.